This TCR beta chain was recorded in a study of blood T cell repertoires in COVID-19. The sample holds a few counts of this clone. Generated by immunoSEQ multiplex PCR, the TCRdb table keeps only in-frame clones and is missing some. The sample includes about 130,000 clones, about 88% seen only once; the top ten take about 4.6%. The V gene lost 7 bases and the J gene lost 2 bases, with 11 bases spanning the gap. The germline V gene encodes CDR1 LGHDT and CDR2 YNNKEL (reference sequence). CDR3 length: 13 amino acids. Material for sequencing was peripheral blood. This chain uses TRBV3-1 (or the pseudogene TRBV3-2) with TRBJ1-1; D is unclear. The TCR comes from a man aged 55 to 69 with COVID-19, enrolled during active disease. CDR3 coding DNA: TGTGCCAGCACCTTGCGCGGAAACACTGAAGCTTTCTTT. This encodes CASTLRGNTEAFF.